This T cell receptor beta chain was captured by sequencing in a study of sequential checkpoint blockade in melanoma. Treatment described: randomized to nivolumab then ipilimumab (arm A) or the reverse (arm B). PBMC sorting kept live CD3+CD8+ cells without CD19 or CD56. The protocol was immunoSEQ multiplex PCR, while the TCRdb copy is restricted to in-frame clones and leaves out a portion. Seen here are about 29,000 clones, 60% to 80% observed once, and the top ten hold roughly 15%. This clone showed up just a few times. The specimen comprised CD8+ T cells sorted from blood (inferred from file names), sampled from a patient given nivolumab and ipilimumab in sequence. The TCR sequence derives from a human donor with melanoma.

Written as DNA, the CDR3 is TGTGCCAGCTCAACGGCTAGCGGGGGGGCCGGGGACAATGAGCAGTTCTTC. It yields the protein CASSTASGGAGDNEQFF. The chain is built from TRBV7-9 and TRBJ2-1, with 12 bases aligning to TRBD2. CDR1 SEHNR and CDR2 FQNEAQ come from the germline V gene (reference sequence). The CDR3 is 17 amino acids. V lost 8 bases, J lost 5 bases, and 13 bases stayed unmatched.